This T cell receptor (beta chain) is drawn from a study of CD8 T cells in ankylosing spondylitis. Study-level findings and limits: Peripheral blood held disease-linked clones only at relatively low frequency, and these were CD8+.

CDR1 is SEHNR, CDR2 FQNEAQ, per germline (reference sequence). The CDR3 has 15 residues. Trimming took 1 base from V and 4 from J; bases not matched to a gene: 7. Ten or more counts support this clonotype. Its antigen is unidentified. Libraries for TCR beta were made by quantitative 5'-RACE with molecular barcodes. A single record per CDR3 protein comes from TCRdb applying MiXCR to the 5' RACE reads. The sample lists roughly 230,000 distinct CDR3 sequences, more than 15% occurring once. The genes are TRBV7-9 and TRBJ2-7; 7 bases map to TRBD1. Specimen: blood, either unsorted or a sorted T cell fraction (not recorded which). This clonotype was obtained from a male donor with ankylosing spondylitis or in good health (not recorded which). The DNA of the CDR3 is TGTGCCAGCAGCTTAGTTGGGGACAGAGCGTACGAGCAGTACTTC. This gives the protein CASSLVGDRAYEQYF.